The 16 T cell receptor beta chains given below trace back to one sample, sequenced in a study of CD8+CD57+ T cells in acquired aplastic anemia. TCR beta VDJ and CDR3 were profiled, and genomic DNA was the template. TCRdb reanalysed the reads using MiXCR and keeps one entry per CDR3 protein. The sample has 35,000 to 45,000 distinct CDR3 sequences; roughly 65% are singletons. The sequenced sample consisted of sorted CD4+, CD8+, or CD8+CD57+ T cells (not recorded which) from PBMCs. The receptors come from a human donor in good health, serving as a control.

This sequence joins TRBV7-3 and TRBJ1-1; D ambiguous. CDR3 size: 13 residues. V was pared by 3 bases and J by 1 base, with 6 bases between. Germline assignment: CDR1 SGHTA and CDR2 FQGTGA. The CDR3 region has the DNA TGTGCCAGCAGCTTGGAACAGAACACTGAAGCTTTCTTT. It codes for CASSLEQNTEAFF.

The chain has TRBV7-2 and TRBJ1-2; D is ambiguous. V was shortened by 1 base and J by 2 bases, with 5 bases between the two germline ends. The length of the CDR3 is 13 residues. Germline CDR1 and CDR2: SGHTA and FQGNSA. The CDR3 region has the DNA TGTGCCAGCAGCTTAGTGGGGAACTATGGCTACACCTTC. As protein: CASSLVGNYGYTF.

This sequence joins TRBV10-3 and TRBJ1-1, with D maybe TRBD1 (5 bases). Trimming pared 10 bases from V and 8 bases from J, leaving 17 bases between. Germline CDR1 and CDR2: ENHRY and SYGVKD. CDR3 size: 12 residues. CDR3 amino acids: CASSKTVSEAFF. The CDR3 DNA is TGTGCCAGCTCAAAGACAGTGTCGGAAGCTTTCTTT.

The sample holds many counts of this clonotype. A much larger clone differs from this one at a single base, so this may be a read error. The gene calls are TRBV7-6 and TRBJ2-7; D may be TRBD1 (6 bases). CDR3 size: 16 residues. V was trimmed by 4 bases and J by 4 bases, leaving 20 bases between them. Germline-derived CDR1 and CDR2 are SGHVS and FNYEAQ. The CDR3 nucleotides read TGTGCCAGCAGCTGGCAGCAGGGGTCGGACGTATACGAGCAGTACTTC. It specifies CASSWQQGSDVYEQYF.

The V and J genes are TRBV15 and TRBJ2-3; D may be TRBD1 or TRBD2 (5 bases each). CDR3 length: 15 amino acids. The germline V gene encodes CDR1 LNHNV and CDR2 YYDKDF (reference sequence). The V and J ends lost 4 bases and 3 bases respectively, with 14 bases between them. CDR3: CATSNRDRGTDTQYF. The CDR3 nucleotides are TGTGCCACCAGCAATAGGGACCGCGGGACAGATACGCAGTATTTT.

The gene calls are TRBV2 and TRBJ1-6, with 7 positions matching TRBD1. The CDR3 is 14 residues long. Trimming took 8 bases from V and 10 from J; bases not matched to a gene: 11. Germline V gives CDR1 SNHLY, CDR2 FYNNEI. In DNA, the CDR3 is TGTGCCAGCGGGGGGACGAGGGGGCGATCACCCCTCCACTTT. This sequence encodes CASGGTRGRSPLHF.

The CDR3 here is CSVQAGTGNGNTIYF. CDR3 bases: TGCAGCGTCCAGGCCGGGACAGGCAACGGAAACACCATATATTTT. The chain employs TRBV29-1 and TRBJ1-3; 8 bases agree with TRBD1. Germline lookup yields CDR1 SQVTM and CDR2 ANQGSEA. The CDR3 consists of 15 residues. J lost 4 bases, V lost 6 bases, and 11 bases had no gene match.

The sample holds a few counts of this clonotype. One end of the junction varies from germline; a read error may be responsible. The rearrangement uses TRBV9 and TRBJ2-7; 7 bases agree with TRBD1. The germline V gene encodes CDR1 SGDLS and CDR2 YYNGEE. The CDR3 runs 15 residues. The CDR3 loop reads CASGGNRGPSYKQYF. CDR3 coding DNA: TGTGCCAGCGGCGGAAACAGGGGTCCTTCCTACAAGCAGTACTTC.

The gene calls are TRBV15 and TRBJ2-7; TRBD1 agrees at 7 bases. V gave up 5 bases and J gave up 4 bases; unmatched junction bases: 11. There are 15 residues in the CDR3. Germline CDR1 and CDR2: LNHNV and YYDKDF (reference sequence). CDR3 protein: CATSGERDRRYEQYF. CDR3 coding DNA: TGTGCCACCAGCGGTGAAAGGGACAGAAGATACGAGCAGTACTTC.

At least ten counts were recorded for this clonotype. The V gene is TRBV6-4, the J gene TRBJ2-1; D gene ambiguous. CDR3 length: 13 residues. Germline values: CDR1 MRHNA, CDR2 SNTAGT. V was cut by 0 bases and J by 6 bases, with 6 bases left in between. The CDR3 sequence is CASSDSEFNEQFF. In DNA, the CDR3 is TGTGCCAGCAGTGACTCGGAATTCAATGAGCAGTTCTTC.

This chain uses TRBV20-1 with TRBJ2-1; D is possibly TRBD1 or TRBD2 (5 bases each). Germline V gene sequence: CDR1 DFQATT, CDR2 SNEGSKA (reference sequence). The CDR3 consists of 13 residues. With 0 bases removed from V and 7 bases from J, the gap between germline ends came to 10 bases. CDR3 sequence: CSARDAWGNEQFF. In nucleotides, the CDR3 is TGCAGTGCTAGAGATGCCTGGGGGAATGAGCAGTTCTTC.

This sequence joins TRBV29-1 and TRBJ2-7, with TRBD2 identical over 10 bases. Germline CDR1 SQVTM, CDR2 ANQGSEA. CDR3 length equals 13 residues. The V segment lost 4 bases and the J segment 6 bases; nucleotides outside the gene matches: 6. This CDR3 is CSVGGTSVPEQYF. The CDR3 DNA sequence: TGCAGCGTTGGCGGGACTAGCGTTCCCGAGCAGTACTTC.

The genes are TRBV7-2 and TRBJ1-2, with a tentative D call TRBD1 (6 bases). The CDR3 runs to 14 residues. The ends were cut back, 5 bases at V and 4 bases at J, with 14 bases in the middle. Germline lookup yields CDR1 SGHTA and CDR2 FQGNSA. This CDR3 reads CASSAKQGFYGYTF. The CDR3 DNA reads TGTGCCAGCAGCGCCAAACAGGGTTTCTATGGCTACACCTTC.

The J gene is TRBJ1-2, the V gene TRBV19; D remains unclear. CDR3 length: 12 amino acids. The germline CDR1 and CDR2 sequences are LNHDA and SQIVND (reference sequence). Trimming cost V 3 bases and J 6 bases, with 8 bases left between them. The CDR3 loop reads CASSIQSNGYTF. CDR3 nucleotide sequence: TGTGCCAGTAGTATTCAGAGCAATGGCTACACCTTC.

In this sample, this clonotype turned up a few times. DNA of the CDR3: TGCAGCGTTGAAGATGTCGATGACAGCATCTACGAGCAGTACTTC. Translating it yields CSVEDVDDSIYEQYF. This rearrangement joins TRBV29-1 to TRBJ2-7; tentatively, D is TRBD1 (5 bases). The V end was cut by 0 bases, the J end by 3 bases, with 15 bases between. The CDR3 totals 15 residues. Germline-derived CDR1 and CDR2 are SQVTM and ANQGSEA.

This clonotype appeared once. CDR3 sequence (DNA): TGTGCCAGCAGCCCTTACGGACGCGCGGAGACCCAGTACTTC. Protein sequence: CASSPYGRAETQYF. This rearrangement joins TRBV7-2 to TRBJ2-5; D ambiguous. Between the trimmed V and J ends, which lost 5 bases and 5 bases, there was a span of 15 bases. This CDR3 is built from 14 residues. The germline CDR1 and CDR2 sequences are SGHTA and FQGNSA.